This TCR beta chain is from a study of graft-versus-host responses after intestinal transplantation. On the study more broadly: Recipients had transplants, and these were multivisceral, liver-intestinal, or isolated intestinal. Anti-thymocyte globulin induction was given to all recipients, followed by tacrolimus and steroids for 3 to 4 years.

Profiled with immunoSEQ multiplex PCR; TCRdb holds only in-frame clones, not every one. The sample records tens of thousands of clones, 70% to 90% being singletons. Worth noting for this clone: The antigen remains unidentified.

CDR3 length: 14 amino acids. The germline V gene has CDR1 MNHNY and CDR2 SVGAGI (reference sequence). V was trimmed by 6 bases and J by 0 bases, leaving 11 bases between them. Study-wide findings and caveats: Some GvH clones appeared in ileal mucosa or blood before recipient bone marrow.

The chain recombines TRBV6-6 with TRBJ1-2, with D perhaps matching TRBD1 (5 bases). The sample was unstimulated CD4+ T cells sorted from spleen or lymph node cells, taken before transplant. This TCR was recovered from a human donor who was the organ donor for an intestinal transplant. The CDR3 reads CASRTGESNYGYTF. Here the CDR3 DNA reads TGTGCCAGCAGAACAGGAGAATCTAACTATGGCTACACCTTC.